A selection of T cell receptor beta chains follows, all from one sample in a study of blood T cells in healthy people across ages. TCRdb used MiXCR to reprocess the 5' RACE reads, holding one entry per CDR3 protein. This table holds 1.5 million to 2 million distinct CDR3 sequences, roughly 28% found once. Sequenced: blood. All receptors derive from a woman aged 25 to 39 in good health. Each CDR3 is given with its conserved first and last residue. The D gene is left open where the match is weak. For some rows the clone size is stated as once, few or many, or as a class when expanded; others skip it.

DNA: TGCGCCAGCAGTGAGCGCAGACTTACCGGGGAGCTGTTTTTT
CDR3: CASSERRLTGELFF
size: NA
V: TRBV10-2
J: TRBJ2-2
D: NA

DNA: TGTGCCAGCAGATACTCCCGAAAAAGCTCCTACGAGCAGTACTTC
CDR3: CASRYSRKSSYEQYF
size: NA
V: TRBV12-3/TRBV12-4
J: TRBJ2-7
D: NA

DNA: TGCAGCGCCCAGCCGGGAGGTCGACACAATGAGCAGTTCTTC
CDR3: CSAQPGGRHNEQFF
size: many
V: TRBV29-1
J: TRBJ2-1
D: TRBD2

DNA: TGTGCCAGCAGTATAAGACAGGGGACACTCTATGGCTACACCTTC
CDR3: CASSIRQGTLYGYTF
size: few
V: TRBV2
J: TRBJ1-2
D: TRBD1

DNA: TGTGCCAGCAGGGGTCTGGCGGGAGGAAACTACAATGAGCAGTTCTTC
CDR3: CASRGLAGGNYNEQFF
size: NA
V: TRBV6-5
J: TRBJ2-1
D: TRBD2

DNA: TGTGCCAGCAGCTTACTAGCGGGAGCTGTCCACGAGCAGAACTTC
CDR3: CASSLLAGAVHEQNF
size: NA
V: TRBV5-6
J: TRBJ2-1
D: TRBD2

DNA: TGTGCCAGCAGCTTAGGCGGGTGGGAGCAGTACTTC
CDR3: CASSLGGWEQYF
size: NA
V: TRBV7-6
J: TRBJ2-7
D: NA

DNA: TGTGCCAGCACCCCAACCGGGACAGGGGGATACAATGAGCAGTTCTTC
CDR3: CASTPTGTGGYNEQFF
size: NA
V: TRBV9
J: TRBJ2-1
D: TRBD1

DNA: TGTGCCAGCAGACGTCAGGCAGGCCTAGTCAACAATGAGCAGTTCTTC
CDR3: CASRRQAGLVNNEQFF
size: NA
V: TRBV6-2/TRBV6-3
J: TRBJ2-1
D: NA

DNA: TGCAGTGCTAGAACGGGAGTAGGTAATAAGCAGTTCTTC
CDR3: CSARTGVGNKQFF
size: NA
V: TRBV20-1
J: TRBJ2-1
D: NA

DNA: TGTGCCAGCAGACAGCCAGGGGGCGGGAACGAGCAGTACTTC
CDR3: CASRQPGGGNEQYF
size: few
V: TRBV6-6
J: TRBJ2-7
D: TRBD1

DNA: TGTGCCAGCAGTTTATGGATGGGACAGGTCTCATCACCCCTCCACTTT
CDR3: CASSLWMGQVSSPLHF
size: once
V: TRBV28
J: TRBJ1-6
D: TRBD1

DNA: TGTGCCATTGACGGGGGAGCAAGGGAGTACGAGCAGTACTTC
CDR3: CAIDGGAREYEQYF
size: NA
V: TRBV12-3/TRBV12-4
J: TRBJ2-7
D: NA

DNA: TGTGCCAGCAGATGGGGACTAGCGGGTAACGAGCAGTACTTC
CDR3: CASRWGLAGNEQYF
size: many
V: TRBV6-5
J: TRBJ2-7
D: TRBD2

DNA: TGTGCCAGCAGTCCGACGGACAAAGGGAGTCTCAATGAGCAGTTCTTC
CDR3: CASSPTDKGSLNEQFF
size: NA
V: TRBV6-6
J: TRBJ2-1
D: NA

DNA: NA
CDR3: CSADLWAEGANVRTF
size: NA
V: TRBV20-1
J: TRBJ2-6
D: NA

DNA: TGTGCCAGCAGCTTTGGAGCGGGGGGCGCTTTTAAAGATACGCAGTATTTT
CDR3: CASSFGAGGAFKDTQYF
size: NA
V: TRBV11-2
J: TRBJ2-3
D: TRBD2

DNA: TGTGCCAGCAGTCCACGACTAGCGGTTCAAGAGACCCAGTACTTC
CDR3: CASSPRLAVQETQYF
size: many
V: TRBV3-1
J: TRBJ2-5
D: TRBD2

DNA: TGTGCCAGCACCCCCGGGGTAGCTAACTATGGCTACACCTTC
CDR3: CASTPGVANYGYTF
size: NA
V: TRBV7-2
J: TRBJ1-2
D: NA

DNA: TGTGCCAGCAGTTTCACAGTCTCTGCTGGGGCCAACGTCCTGACTTTC
CDR3: CASSFTVSAGANVLTF
size: few
V: TRBV27
J: TRBJ2-6
D: NA

DNA: TGTGCCAGCAGCACTCTTCGAGACAGGAACTCCTACGAGCAGTACTTC
CDR3: CASSTLRDRNSYEQYF
size: few
V: TRBV21-1
J: TRBJ2-7
D: NA

DNA: TGCAGTGCTGCAGGGGGTTCAAATCAGCCCCAGCATTTT
CDR3: CSAAGGSNQPQHF
size: many
V: TRBV20-1
J: TRBJ1-5
D: TRBD1

DNA: TGCGCCAGCAGCTCGATGACAGGATTAGGCAATCAGCCCCAGCATTTT
CDR3: CASSSMTGLGNQPQHF
size: few
V: TRBV5-1
J: TRBJ1-5
D: NA

DNA: TGTGCCATCAGTGAGGGGACTTCTATAGAGACCCAGTACTTC
CDR3: CAISEGTSIETQYF
size: many
V: TRBV10-3
J: TRBJ2-5
D: NA

DNA: TGCGCCAGCAGCTTGGCCGGCAGGGCGACTGAAGCTTTCTTT
CDR3: CASSLAGRATEAFF
size: NA
V: TRBV5-1
J: TRBJ1-1
D: NA

DNA: TGTGCCAGCAGCGTAGTAGAGGGAAACACTGAGGCTTTCTTT
CDR3: CASSVVEGNTEAFF
size: NA
V: TRBV9
J: TRBJ1-1
D: NA

DNA: TGCAGTGCTAGAGATGCGGACACCTCTCCAGATACGCAGTATTTT
CDR3: CSARDADTSPDTQYF
size: few
V: TRBV20-1
J: TRBJ2-3
D: NA

DNA: TGTGCCAGCTCACCAATCCGACAAGAGACCCAGTACTTC
CDR3: CASSPIRQETQYF
size: NA
V: TRBV18
J: TRBJ2-5
D: NA

DNA: TGTGCCAGCTCATCAACCGCGGTCCAGACGAACACTGAAGCTTTCTTT
CDR3: CASSSTAVQTNTEAFF
size: NA
V: TRBV18
J: TRBJ1-1
D: NA

DNA: TGTGCTAGTGGTTTGGGTGAGGGGATACTTAACTATGGCTACACCTTC
CDR3: CASGLGEGILNYGYTF
size: many
V: TRBV12-5
J: TRBJ1-2
D: NA

DNA: TGTGCCAGCAGCGTAGGGGCGGCGACTGAAGCTTTCTTT
CDR3: CASSVGAATEAFF
size: NA
V: TRBV9
J: TRBJ1-1
D: NA

DNA: TGCAGTGGGGACGCATCCTACAATGAGCAGTTCTTC
CDR3: CSGDASYNEQFF
size: NA
V: TRBV20-1
J: TRBJ2-1
D: NA

DNA: TGCAGTGCTAGAGTCCAGACTACGCCTTTACACATTCAGTACTTC
CDR3: CSARVQTTPLHIQYF
size: NA
V: TRBV20-1
J: TRBJ2-4
D: NA

DNA: TGTGCCAGCAGAGTGAGTGGAGTTGAAAAACTGTTTTTT
CDR3: CASRVSGVEKLFF
size: NA
V: TRBV2
J: TRBJ1-4
D: NA

DNA: TGTGCCATCAGTCCTAGCGGGAGGGCCTACGAGCAGTACTTC
CDR3: CAISPSGRAYEQYF
size: few
V: TRBV10-3
J: TRBJ2-7
D: TRBD2